This TCR beta chain was recorded in a study of vaccination and CD4 T cells after COVID-19 (dated by TCRdb to 2022 to 2024). For the study in its entirety: Every convalescent patient had a positive nasal swab PCR test for SARS-CoV-2, with mild disease in nine or ten patients and severe disease in one. The convalescent cohort comprised six males and four females, including two Hispanic individuals, seven Caucasians, two Asians and one multiracial person. Participants received two doses of either the Pfizer-BioNTech BNT162b2 vaccine (n=8) or the Moderna mRNA-1273 vaccine (n=2). Post-COVID blood samples were collected from convalescent patients a median of around 96 days after diagnosis, with a range of about 35 to 161 days. The time from the second vaccine dose to post-vaccine blood sampling had a median of around 72 days and ranged from about 14 to 250 days. A few convalescent patients gave samples both early after vaccination (day 14) and late after vaccination (days 161 to 241). In fewer than 12 COVID-19 convalescent patients and 4 infection-naive healthy vaccine recipients, researchers compared the spike-specific CD4+ TCR repertoire from before mRNA vaccination with the repertoire from after.

V gives up 3 bases and J gives up 10 bases, and the segment between their germline ends measures 12 bases. The CDR3 holds 13 amino acids from the cysteine to the phenylalanine. The retained sequence is limited to the CDR3, 39 bases, with the frame set at the first base. Per the germline V gene, MNHNS is the CDR1 and SASEGT is the CDR2. Broader findings and caveats from the paper: Among convalescent patients, a median about 87% of the SARS-CoV-2-reactive clones seen after vaccination appeared only after vaccination, which suggests priming specific to the vaccine. An increase in the median number of SARS-CoV-2-reactive clonotypes from approximately 21 after infection to roughly 39 after vaccination was observed, but the change was not found to be significant. Of the vaccine-specific clones found in convalescent patients, nearly all (304 of 307) were mono-reactive for SARS-CoV-2 spike instead of being cross-reactive with common cold coronaviruses. Only a relatively small number of convalescent patients were included in the study, and early timepoints following natural infection were not analyzed.

Library preparation was by PCR. Data came from an Illumina iSeq 100. Regarding the original processing steps: Non-productive sequences were filtered out, and CDR3s that did not start with C, did not end with F or W, or were shorter than 7 amino acids were discarded. Levenshtein distances (stringdist) and unrooted phylogenetic trees (ape) in R version 3.6.1 were used to assess CDR3 homology. The public reads were quality trimmed at Q25 with fastp and then assembled into clones with MiXCR by TCRdb, keeping productive beta chains. Here each entry gathers all rows of one CDR3 protein and keeps the most common genes and DNA. TCRdb, rather than the study authors, made the V and J calls. This sample is represented by 25,000 to 30,000 distinct CDR3 sequences; under 65% of them were singletons. More than 5% of the sample belongs to the ten largest clones. According to the study, the label for this sample's time point signals: late sampling 161 to 241 days after vaccination in a few convalescent patients. The convalescent patients' positive SARS-CoV-2 PCR tests were from March to December 2020, which was before the Alpha, Beta and Delta variants emerged in the United States. Ficoll-Paque Plus gradient centrifugation was used to isolate PBMCs from whole blood, and the isolated PBMCs were then either used fresh or cryopreserved at -140C.

Remarks on this clonotype: Its antigen remains unidentified. No base qualities exist here, and no much larger clone lies one base off it.

The rearrangement joined TRBV6-1 to TRBJ2-2, with no D gene named confidently. This receptor was identified in a human donor who had recovered from COVID-19. The sequenced sample was CD4+ T cells from blood, obtained about 7 months after SARS-CoV-2 vaccination. The CDR3 amino acid sequence is: CASSEVRSEELFF. The sequence in DNA is TGTGCCAGCAGTGAGGTCCGGAGTGAGGAGCTGTTTTTT.